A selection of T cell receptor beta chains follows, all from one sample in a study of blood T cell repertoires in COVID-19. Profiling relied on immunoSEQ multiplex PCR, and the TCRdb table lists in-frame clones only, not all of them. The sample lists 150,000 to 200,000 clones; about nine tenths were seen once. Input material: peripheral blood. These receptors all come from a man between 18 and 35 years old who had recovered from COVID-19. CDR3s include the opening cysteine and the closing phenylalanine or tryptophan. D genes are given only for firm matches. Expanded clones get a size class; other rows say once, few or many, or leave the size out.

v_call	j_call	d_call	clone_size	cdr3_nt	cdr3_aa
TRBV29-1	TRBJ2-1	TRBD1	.	TGCAGCGCTAAGCTGAGACAGGGGCACAATGAGCAGTTCTTC	CSAKLRQGHNEQFF
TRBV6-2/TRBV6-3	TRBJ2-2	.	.	TGTGCCAGCAGCCAACAGGTGTCCGGGGAGCTGTTTTTT	CASSQQVSGELFF
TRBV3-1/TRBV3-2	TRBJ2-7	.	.	TGTGCCAGCAGCCAAGTGATAGCGAAGACTGGAGAGCAGTACTTC	CASSQVIAKTGEQYF
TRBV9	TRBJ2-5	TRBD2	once	TGTGCCAGCAGCGTCGTTCGTAGCGGGAGGGCCGAAGAGACCCAGTACTTC	CASSVVRSGRAEETQYF
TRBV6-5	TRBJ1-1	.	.	TGTGCCAGCAGGCTACCGGGACAGAACACTGAAGCTTTCTTT	CASRLPGQNTEAFF
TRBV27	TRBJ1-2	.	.	TGTGCCAGCAGTCTGCGCCCAAACTATGGCTACACCTTC	CASSLRPNYGYTF
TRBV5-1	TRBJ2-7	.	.	TGCGCCAGCAGCCCGACTTTGGGGGCAGGGATCGAGCAGTACTTC	CASSPTLGAGIEQYF
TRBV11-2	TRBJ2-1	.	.	TGTGCCAGCAGCTTAGGACGCGGGACTTACAATGAGCAGTTCTTC	CASSLGRGTYNEQFF
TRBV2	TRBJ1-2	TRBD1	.	TGTGCCAGCAGTGGTACCGGACAGGGCCATGGCTACACCTTC	CASSGTGQGHGYTF
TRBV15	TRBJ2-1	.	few	TGTGCCACCAGCCGACAGCTGAATGAGCAGTTCTTC	CATSRQLNEQFF
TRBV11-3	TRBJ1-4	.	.	TGTGCCAGCAGCGGGGCGACAGGTTGTAATGAAAAACTGTTTTTT	CASSGATGCNEKLFF
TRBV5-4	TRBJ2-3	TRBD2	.	TGTGCCAGCAGTCAAGGGGCGCTAGCGGGTAGCACAGATACGCAGTATTTT	CASSQGALAGSTDTQYF
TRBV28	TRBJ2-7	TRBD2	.	TGTGCCAGCAGCCCTAGCGGGAGGAGCTCCTACGAGCAGTACTTC	CASSPSGRSSYEQYF
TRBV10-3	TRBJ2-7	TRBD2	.	TGTGCCATCAGTGATTCTAGCGGGAGCTACGAGCAGTACTTC	CAISDSSGSYEQYF
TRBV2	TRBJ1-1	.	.	TGTGCCAGCAGTGAAGCGGACTGGAACACTGAAGCTTTCTTT	CASSEADWNTEAFF
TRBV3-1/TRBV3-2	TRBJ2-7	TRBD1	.	TGTGCCAGCAGCCAAGATCTGACAGGGCTGGACGAGCAGTACTTC	CASSQDLTGLDEQYF
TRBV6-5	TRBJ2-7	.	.	TGTGCCAGCAGTTACTCGAGAATATCAGAGCAGTACTTC	CASSYSRISEQYF
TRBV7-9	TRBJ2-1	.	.	TGTGCCAGCTCTCCGAGCGCCCTCATTGATGAGCAGTTCTTC	CASSPSALIDEQFF
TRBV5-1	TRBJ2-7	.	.	TGCGCCAGCAGCCCAATCGGGAACGAGCAGTACTTC	CASSPIGNEQYF
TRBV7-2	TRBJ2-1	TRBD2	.	TGTGCCAGCAGCCCGCGACTAGCGGGAGGACAGAATGAGCAGTTCTTC	CASSPRLAGGQNEQFF
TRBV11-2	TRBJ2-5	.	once	TGTGCCAGCAGCTTAACAGGTGGGCTCCTCCCGAAAGAGACCCAGTACTTC	CASSLTGGLLPKETQYF
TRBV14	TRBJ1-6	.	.	TGTGCCAGCAGCCCGACAGGTTATAATTCACCCCTCCACTTT	CASSPTGYNSPLHF
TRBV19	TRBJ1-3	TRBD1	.	TGTGCCAGTACCGGGACAGGGGCTGGAAACACCATATATTTT	CASTGTGAGNTIYF
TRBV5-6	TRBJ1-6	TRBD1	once	TGTGCCAGCAGCTTAGCCGGGACAGGGGATTCACCCCTCCACTTT	CASSLAGTGDSPLHF
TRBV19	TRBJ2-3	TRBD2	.	TGTGCCAGCGCGGGGCTAGCGGGAGGGTTTAGCACAGATACGCAGTATTTT	CASAGLAGGFSTDTQYF
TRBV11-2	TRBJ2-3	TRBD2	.	TGTGCCAGCAGCTCCAAAGCTAGCGGGAGGCCGGGAGATACGCAGTATTTT	CASSSKASGRPGDTQYF
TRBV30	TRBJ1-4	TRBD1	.	TGTGCCGGGGACAGGGAAAGTAATGAAAAACTGTTTTTT	CAGDRESNEKLFF
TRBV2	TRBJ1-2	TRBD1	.	TGTGCCAGCAGTGACGCCGGGACAGGTGGAAGAAGCTACACCTTC	CASSDAGTGGRSYTF
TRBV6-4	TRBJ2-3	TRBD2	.	TGTGCCAGCAGAGCCGGGACTAGCGGGACAGATACGCAGTATTTT	CASRAGTSGTDTQYF
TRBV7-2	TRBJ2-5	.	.	TGTGCCATCCTAGACAGATTCCAAGAGACCCAGTACTTC	CAILDRFQETQYF
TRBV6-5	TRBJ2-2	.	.	TGTGCCAGCAGGAAGCGTACCGGGGAGCTGTTTTTT	CASRKRTGELFF
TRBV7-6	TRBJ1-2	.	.	TGTGCCAGCAGTCCACAGGGTTCTCAGCACTATGGCTACACCTTC	CASSPQGSQHYGYTF
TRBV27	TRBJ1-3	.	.	TGTGCCAGCAGTTCCACTTGGGGAGAGTCTGGAAACACCATATATTTT	CASSSTWGESGNTIYF
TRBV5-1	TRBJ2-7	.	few	TGCGCCAGCAAGGAGGGGAACACCTACGAGCAGTACTTC	CASKEGNTYEQYF
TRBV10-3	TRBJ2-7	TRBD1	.	TGTGCCATCAGTGCACAGGGGGCACACGAGCAGTACTTC	CAISAQGAHEQYF
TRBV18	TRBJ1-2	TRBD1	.	TGTGCCAGCTCACGAGACAGGGACTATGGCTACACCTTC	CASSRDRDYGYTF
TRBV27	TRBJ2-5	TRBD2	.	TGTGCCAGCAGTCCGAGGTGGGCTAGCGGGAGAGAGACCCAGTACTTC	CASSPRWASGRETQYF
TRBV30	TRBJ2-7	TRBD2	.	TGTGCCTGGTCCCCCCGGGCGGGAGTGATCGTCGAGCAGTACTTC	CAWSPRAGVIVEQYF
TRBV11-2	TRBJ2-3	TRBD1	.	TGTGCCAGCAGCCCATCGCCGGACAGGAGCACAGATACGCAGTATTTT	CASSPSPDRSTDTQYF
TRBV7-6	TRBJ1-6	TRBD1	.	TGTGCCAGCAGCTTAGCCGGACAGGCTAATTCACCCCTCCACTTT	CASSLAGQANSPLHF
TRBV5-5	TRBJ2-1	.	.	TGTGCCAGCAGCCAGGACGGGGTATACAATGAGCAGTTCTTC	CASSQDGVYNEQFF
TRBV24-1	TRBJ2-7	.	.	TGTGCCACCACCCAACGGCGTGAGGAGGGGCAGGGCTACGAGCAGTACTTC	CATTQRREEGQGYEQYF
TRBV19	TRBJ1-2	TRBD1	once	TGTGCCAGTAGTGGAACTCCGGGACAGACCACATCAACGGGAGGCTACACCTTC	CASSGTPGQTTSTGGYTF
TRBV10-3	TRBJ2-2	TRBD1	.	TGTGCCATCAGCCCTACCACAGGGGGCGCGAACACCGGGGAGCTGTTTTTT	CAISPTTGGANTGELFF
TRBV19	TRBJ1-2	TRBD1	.	TGTGCCAGTAACCCCGGACAGGGGGCCTATGGCTACACCTTC	CASNPGQGAYGYTF
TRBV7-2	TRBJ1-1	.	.	TGTGCCAGCAGCCCGGGATCACCCAATCGGGCTTTCTTT	CASSPGSPNRAFF
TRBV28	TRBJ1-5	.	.	TGTGCCAGCAGACCTACGGGTTCCAATCAGCCCCAGCATTTT	CASRPTGSNQPQHF
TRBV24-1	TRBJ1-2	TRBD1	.	TGTGCCACCAGTGATGGACGACAGGGGGGCTACACCTTC	CATSDGRQGGYTF
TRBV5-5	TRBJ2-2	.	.	TGTGCCAGCAGCTTGGACGGAGGGGACACCGGGGAGCTGTTTTTT	CASSLDGGDTGELFF
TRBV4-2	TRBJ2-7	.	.	TGTGCCAGCAGCCAAGATCCCCGGGGCTACGAGCAGTACTTC	CASSQDPRGYEQYF
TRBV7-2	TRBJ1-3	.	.	TGTGCCAGCAGCAAACTGGGCTCCTCTGGAAACACCATATATTTT	CASSKLGSSGNTIYF
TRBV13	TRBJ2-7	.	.	TGTGCCAGCAGCTTTACAGGGAGCAAAACCTACGAGCAGTACTTC	CASSFTGSKTYEQYF
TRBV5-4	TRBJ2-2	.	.	TGTGCCAGCAGCTCCGTGGGGGAGGTGAACGGGGAGCTGTTTTTT	CASSSVGEVNGELFF
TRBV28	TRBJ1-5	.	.	TGTGCCAGCAGTTTACGGGTCCAGCCCCAGCATTTT	CASSLRVQPQHF